This record looks at one T cell receptor (beta chain) sequence and its context. As yet, its antigen is unknown. The data stem from a study of OX40 agonist ivuxolimab in advanced cancers. As for the study in general: Males comprised around four fifths of the group, whose mean age was about 62 years (range roughly 20 to 85).

Only in-frame clones appear in the TCRdb table, and some are missing; sequencing was by immunoSEQ multiplex PCR. The repertoire consists of tens of thousands of clones, with around 92% occurring once and the leading ten covering 8% to 10%. Trimming removed 9 bases from V and 0 bases from J, with 22 bases in between. Germline lookup yields CDR1 SGDLS and CDR2 YYNGEE. The CDR3 is 16 amino acids. General study findings and limits: CD4+ T cells averaged fewer expanded clones than CD8+ T cells.

Material: CD4+ or CD8+ T cells sorted from blood, obtained in a trial of the OX40 agonist ivuxolimab. This rearrangement joins TRBV9 to TRBJ2-7; possibly TRBD2 for D (6 bases). The receptor comes from an adult with an advanced solid tumor such as melanoma, head and neck, liver or kidney cancer. CDR3 loop: CAISKSSAPSSYEQYV. CDR3 sequence (DNA): TGTGCCATTTCTAAGTCTAGCGCACCGAGCTCCTACGAGCAGTACGTC.